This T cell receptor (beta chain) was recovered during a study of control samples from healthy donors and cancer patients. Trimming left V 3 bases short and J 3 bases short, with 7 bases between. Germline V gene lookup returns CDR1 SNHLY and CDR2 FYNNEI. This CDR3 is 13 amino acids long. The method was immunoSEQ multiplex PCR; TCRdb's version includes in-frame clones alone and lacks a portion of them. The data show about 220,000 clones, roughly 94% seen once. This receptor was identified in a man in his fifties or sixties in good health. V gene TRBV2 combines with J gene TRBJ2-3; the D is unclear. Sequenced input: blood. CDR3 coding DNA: TGTGCCAGCAGTGAGGGAAGTACAGATACGCAGTATTTT. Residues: CASSEGSTDTQYF. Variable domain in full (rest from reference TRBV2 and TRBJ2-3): EPEVTQTPSHQVTQMGQEVILRCVPISNHLYFYWYRQILGQKVEFLVSFYNNEISEKSEIFDDQFSVERPDGSNFTLKIRSTKLEDSAMYFCASSEGSTDTQYFGPGTRLTVL.